This TCR beta chain appears in the sequencing data of a study of Graves' ophthalmopathy and Graves' hyperthyroidism. CDR1 DFQATT and CDR2 SNEGSKA come from the germline V gene (reference sequence). Trimming took 4 bases from V and 0 from J, leaving 12 bases between them. CDR3 length: 14 residues. Researchers took RNA transcripts and amplified TCR beta CDR3 regions from them. Second-round multiplex PCR came after a first-round RT-PCR that employed HTBI primers. TCRdb analysed the multiplex PCR reads with MiXCR anew, one entry per CDR3 protein. Counted here are around 600,000 distinct CDR3 sequences, more than 40% occurring once; the ten biggest clones make up 3% to 4%.

The origin of this receptor is an adult man with Graves' ophthalmopathy. This rearrangement joins TRBV20-1 to TRBJ1-1, with D perhaps TRBD1 (6 bases). Sequencing was performed on peripheral blood. CDR3 region: CSATVGGVNTEAFF. The CDR3 coding sequence is TGCAGTGCTACTGTAGGGGGGGTGAACACTGAAGCTTTCTTT.